This T cell receptor (beta chain) was recovered during a study of beta chain features in type 1 diabetes. Overall study context: The study found patients and healthy donors alike in age, gender and cell yields. Study observations and caveats: An over-representation of cells with high TCR expression could result from cDNA sequencing. People with Type 1 diabetes carried modestly yet significantly shorter TCRB CDR3s in all four CD4+ subsets. Any role of HLA type in TCRB rearrangement remained unresolved here.

The CDR3 length is 14 residues. Germline V gene lookup returns CDR1 LGHNA and CDR2 YNFKEQ. The V and J ends lost 5 bases and 2 bases, in that order; junction bases with no gene match: 4. Purity exceeded 95% in all sorted populations. Expressed TCRB transcripts were sequenced after all isolated RNA was converted to cDNA. Profiled with immunoSEQ multiplex PCR; TCRdb holds only in-frame clones, not every one. In the table there are 630,000 or so clones, more than 13% of which are singletons. There are a few counts of this clone. Antigen unknown. This TCR was recovered from a man between 18 and 29 years old with type 1 diabetes. Material: naive CD4+ T cells from blood. The chain has TRBV4-2 and TRBJ1-2; TRBD1 matches 8 bases. DNA of the CDR3: TGTGCCAGCAGCGGCGGGACAGGCAACTATGGCTACACCTTC. Translating it yields CASSGGTGNYGYTF.